The source of this T cell receptor beta chain is a study of blood T cell repertoires in COVID-19. About the research overall: Material from acute and convalescent COVID-19 was sourced from the United States, Italy and Spain. PBMCs, B-cell-depleted T cells, or T cells were the source of the cDNA or gDNA that made up the material.

Trimming took 8 bases from V and 1 from J; bases not matched to a gene: 7. The CDR3 totals 14 residues. Germline V gene data show CDR1 as SNHLY and CDR2 as FYNNEI. As processed by the authors: The authors estimated nucleated cell counts from reference gene primer amplification. Some clones are missing from TCRdb's copy, which holds only in-frame ones; the method was immunoSEQ multiplex PCR. The V and J calls and clone size are taken from that table; D and trimming were inferred from the DNA. The top ten hold more than 8% of the sample, which has about 240,000 clones, approximately 80% seen once. The V call is TRBV2, the J call TRBJ2-5; 7 bases are a match to TRBD1. What was sequenced was peripheral blood. The TCR was taken from a woman older than 75 with acute or convalescent COVID-19. CDR3 amino acids: CASGRDRAQETQYF. The CDR3 DNA reads as TGTGCCAGCGGGAGAGACAGGGCCCAAGAGACCCAGTACTTC.